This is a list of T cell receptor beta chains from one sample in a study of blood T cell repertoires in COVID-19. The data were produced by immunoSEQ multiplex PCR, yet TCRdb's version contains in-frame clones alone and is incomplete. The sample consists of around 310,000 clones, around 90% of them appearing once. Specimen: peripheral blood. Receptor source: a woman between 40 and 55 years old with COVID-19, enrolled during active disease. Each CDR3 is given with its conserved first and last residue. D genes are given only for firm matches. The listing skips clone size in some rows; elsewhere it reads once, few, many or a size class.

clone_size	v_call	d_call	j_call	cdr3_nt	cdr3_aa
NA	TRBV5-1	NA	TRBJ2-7	TGCGCCAGCAGCCTGGACGGTAGGAGCTCCTACGAGCAGTACTTC	CASSLDGRSSYEQYF
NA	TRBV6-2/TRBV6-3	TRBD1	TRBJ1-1	TGTGCCAGCAGTGCCGGGACAGGGGCCGCTGAAGCTTTCTTT	CASSAGTGAAEAFF
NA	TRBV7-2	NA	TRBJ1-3	TGTGCCAGCAGCCCTGGGCCACAGGGAAACACCATATATTTT	CASSPGPQGNTIYF
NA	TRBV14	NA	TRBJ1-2	TGTGCCAGCAGCCAAGATCCCCAGGGCGGCGGCTACACCTTC	CASSQDPQGGGYTF
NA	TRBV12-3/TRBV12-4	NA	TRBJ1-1	TGTGCCAGCAGTTTTTGGAGAACTGAAGCTTTCTTT	CASSFWRTEAFF
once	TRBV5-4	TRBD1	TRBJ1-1	TGTGCCAGCAGCTTGGAGGCAGGGACAGGCAACACTGAAGCTTTCTTT	CASSLEAGTGNTEAFF
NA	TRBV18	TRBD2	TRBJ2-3	TGTGCCAGCTCCTATAGAGGCGGGAGGGCAGATACGCAGTATTTT	CASSYRGGRADTQYF
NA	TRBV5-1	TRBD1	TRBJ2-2	TGCGCCAGCAGCCTACAGGGGTACACCGGGGAGCTGTTTTTT	CASSLQGYTGELFF
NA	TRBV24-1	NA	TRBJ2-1	TGTGCCACCAGTGTTTCCGGACAGACTTTATACAATGAGCAGTTCTTC	CATSVSGQTLYNEQFF
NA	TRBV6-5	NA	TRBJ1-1	TGTGCCAGCAGTTACTCCGGTGGAGCTTTCTTT	CASSYSGGAFF
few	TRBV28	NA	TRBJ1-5	TGTGCCAGCAGTTCCCTACAGGGAAATAGCAATCAGCCCCAGCATTTT	CASSSLQGNSNQPQHF
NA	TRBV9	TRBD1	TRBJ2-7	TGTGCCAGCAGCGTAGCGAGCGTAGGGACAGGGGCTAACGAGCAGTACTTC	CASSVASVGTGANEQYF
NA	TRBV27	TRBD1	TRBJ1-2	TGTGCCAGCAGTGAGGACAGGGTAAAGGGCTACACCTTC	CASSEDRVKGYTF
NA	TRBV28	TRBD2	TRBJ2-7	TGTGCCAGCAGTTCCGCCCTTGGGGGAGGGCCTTTTTTGAACGAGCAGTACTTC	CASSSALGGGPFLNEQYF
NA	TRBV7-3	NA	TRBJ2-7	TGTGCCAGCAGCTTAATGCCAGGGGAGCGCTACGAGCAGTACTTC	CASSLMPGERYEQYF
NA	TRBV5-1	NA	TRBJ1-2	TGCGCCAGCAGCTTGGACAGGGAGGGCGGCTACACCTTC	CASSLDREGGYTF
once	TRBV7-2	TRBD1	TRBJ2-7	TGTGCCAGCAGCTTCCGGGACAGGGGCAACGAGCAGTACTTC	CASSFRDRGNEQYF
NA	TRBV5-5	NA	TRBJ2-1	TGTGCCAGCAGCTCCGGCGAGGGGGTTAATGAGCAGTTCTTC	CASSSGEGVNEQFF
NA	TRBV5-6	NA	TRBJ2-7	TGTGCCAGCAGCTTGAGACAGATTCGCTCCTACGAGCAGTACTTC	CASSLRQIRSYEQYF
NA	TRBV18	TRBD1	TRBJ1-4	TGTGCCAGCTCGCCCGAGGGGGCGAGGGGTGAAAAACTGTTTTTT	CASSPEGARGEKLFF
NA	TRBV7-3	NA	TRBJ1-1	TGTGCCAGCAGCTTCAACCGGGACTCACCCGAAGCTTTCTTT	CASSFNRDSPEAFF
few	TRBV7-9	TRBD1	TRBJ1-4	TGTGCCACCTCAATCCGACAGGGGCCCATTAATGAAAAACTGTTTTTT	CATSIRQGPINEKLFF
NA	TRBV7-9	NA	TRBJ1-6	TGTGCCAGCAGCTTATCTGGGAGCTCCTATAATTCACCCCTCCACTTT	CASSLSGSSYNSPLHF
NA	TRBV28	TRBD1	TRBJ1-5	TGTGCCAGCAGTTTAAGGAGCTACAGGGGGCATCATCAGCCCCAGCATTTT	CASSLRSYRGHHQPQHF
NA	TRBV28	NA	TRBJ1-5	TGTGCCAGCAGTGGGACTGGGGATCAGCCCCAGCATTTT	CASSGTGDQPQHF
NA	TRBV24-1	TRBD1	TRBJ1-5	TGTGCCACCAGTGAGGACAGGGTAGGGGGATCCAATCAGCCCCAGCATTTT	CATSEDRVGGSNQPQHF
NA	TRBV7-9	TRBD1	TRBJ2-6	TGTGCCAGCAGCTTCTACAGGGGAAACCCCTCTGGGGCCAACGTCCTGACTTTC	CASSFYRGNPSGANVLTF
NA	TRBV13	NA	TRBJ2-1	TGTGCCAGCAGCTTAGCCGACTATGAGCAGTTCTTC	CASSLADYEQFF
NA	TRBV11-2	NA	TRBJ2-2	TGTGCCAGCAGCTTCAGCAGGGGGGCATGGACCGGGGAGCTGTTTTTT	CASSFSRGAWTGELFF
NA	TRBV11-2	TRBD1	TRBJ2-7	TGTGCCAGCAGCTCAACGAGGGGGCGCATCTCCTACGAGCAGTACTTC	CASSSTRGRISYEQYF
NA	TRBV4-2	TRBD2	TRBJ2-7	TGTGCCAGCAGCCCCTTGACTAGCGGGGGGGGATACGAGCAGTACTTC	CASSPLTSGGGYEQYF
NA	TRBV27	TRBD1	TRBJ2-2	TGTGCCAGCAGTTTCCGGGACAGGGCGAACACCGGGGAGCTGTTTTTT	CASSFRDRANTGELFF